A selection of T cell receptor beta chains follows, all from one sample in a study of OX40 agonist ivuxolimab in advanced cancers. This table comes from immunoSEQ multiplex PCR, and its TCRdb copy is limited to in-frame clones, with some not included. The sample comprises about 43,000 clones, around 86% of which are singletons, and about 32% rests with the top ten. Source: CD4+ or CD8+ T cells sorted from blood, taken in a trial of the OX40 agonist ivuxolimab. All receptors come from an adult with an advanced solid tumor such as melanoma, head and neck, liver or kidney cancer. The conserved cysteine and the conserved F or W are not part of the CDR3 here. Each record gives: V gene, J gene, CDR3 protein.

TRBV9,TRBJ2-3,ASSVDSTSGRVADTQY
TRBV11-2,TRBJ2-1,ASSLLWRSSYNEQF
TRBV10-3,TRBJ2-2,ATNQGWQMNTGELF
TRBV11-2,TRBJ1-3,ASSFSGGSGNTIY
TRBV7-8,TRBJ2-2,ASRPTSGRARGELF
TRBV29-1,TRBJ1-2,SAFSGNYGYT
TRBV7-2,TRBJ2-1,ASSPNPGGYNEQF
TRBV6-1,TRBJ2-1,ATRDWGKNNEQF
TRBV7-1,TRBJ2-2,ASSSQGPGELF
TRBV6-5,TRBJ2-7,ASSYGMDRDEQY
TRBV5-8,TRBJ1-4,ASDRGGRNEKLF
TRBV2,TRBJ2-7,ASSRIRNSGGAYEQY
TRBV19,TRBJ1-2,ASSSVTDYGYT
TRBV30,TRBJ2-7,AWNGVPGWEQY
TRBV5-3,TRBJ2-7,ARTQDRGNEQY
TRBV30,TRBJ1-1,AWSVGRIHTEAF
TRBV29-1,TRBJ2-1,SVDLTSGRYEQF
TRBV15,TRBJ2-1,ATSRVAGGNEQF
TRBV9,TRBJ2-7,ASSRDRLSGEQY
TRBV19,TRBJ1-4,ASRDRGSTNEKLF
TRBV5-1,TRBJ2-1,ASSLGPTEGNEQF
TRBV19,TRBJ2-5,ASQAGVTQETQY
TRBV7-8,TRBJ2-5,ASSPGSSQY
TRBV30,TRBJ2-7,AWGGYSGPPAYYEQY
TRBV9,TRBJ2-7,ASSVATGQGDEQY
TRBV27,TRBJ2-1,ASRTTGLAGGRRNEQF
TRBV5-8,TRBJ1-4,ASSYSTVNEKLF
TRBV19,TRBJ1-2,ASSSGRDRGPNNYGYT
TRBV7-3,TRBJ2-3,ASSLDSTDTQY
TRBV5-1,TRBJ2-7,ASSLGQGEGEQY
TRBV6-5,TRBJ2-3,ASSNRGTASDTQY
TRBV4-2,TRBJ1-3,ASSQGQGPLGNTIY